The rows below give T cell receptor beta chains drawn from one sample of a study of CD8 T cells in Susac syndrome. TCRdb used MiXCR to reprocess the immunoSEQ multiplex PCR reads, holding one entry per CDR3 protein. The table shows roughly 190,000 distinct CDR3 sequences, with more than 90% occurring only once. Sequenced input: CD4+ T cells from PBMCs. Every receptor here comes from a human donor with Susac syndrome. Each CDR3 is given with its conserved first and last residue. Each record gives: V gene, clone size, D gene, J gene, CDR3 protein, CDR3 DNA. A D gene is named only where the DNA matches it firmly. Only some rows state a clone size, as once, few, many or a class for expanded clones.

TRBV5-1	.	.	TRBJ2-2	CASSPGTRPERNTGELFF	TGCGCCAGCAGCCCTGGGACTCGCCCAGAGAGGAACACCGGGGAGCTGTTTTTT
TRBV2	.	TRBD2	TRBJ2-3	CASRELAGKTDTQYF	TGTGCCAGCAGAGAATTAGCGGGGAAGACAGATACGCAGTATTTT
TRBV20-1	.	TRBD1	TRBJ1-2	CSVPGQVFNYGYTF	TGCAGTGTGCCGGGACAGGTTTTTAACTATGGCTACACCTTC
TRBV29-1	.	TRBD1	TRBJ2-1	CSVAGTGWGNEQFF	TGCAGCGTTGCCGGGACAGGGTGGGGCAATGAGCAGTTCTTC
TRBV7-3	.	.	TRBJ2-7	CASSPQSEGVRYF	TGTGCCAGCAGCCCCCAATCTGAAGGGGTCAGGTACTTC
TRBV7-6	.	.	TRBJ2-2	CASRAGPLAGELFF	TGTGCCAGCAGGGCCGGGCCGCTCGCCGGGGAGCTGTTTTTT
TRBV29-1	.	.	TRBJ1-2	CSVEEAAPNYGYTF	TGCAGCGTTGAAGAGGCAGCCCCAAACTATGGCTACACCTTC
TRBV6-1	.	TRBD2	TRBJ2-1	CASRLKVGLADPNEQFF	TGTGCCAGCAGGCTTAAGGTCGGACTAGCGGACCCCAATGAGCAGTTCTTC
TRBV30	.	.	TRBJ2-2	CVKGQNTGELFF	TGTGTGAAGGGACAGAACACCGGGGAGCTGTTTTTT
TRBV30	.	.	TRBJ1-5	CAWSVETGNQPQHF	TGTGCCTGGAGTGTCGAGACAGGCAATCAGCCCCAGCATTTT
TRBV19	few	.	TRBJ2-6	CATSERLSGANVLTF	TGTGCCACTTCTGAGAGGTTATCTGGGGCCAACGTCCTGACTTTC
TRBV29-1	.	TRBD1	TRBJ2-7	CSASGGISEQYF	TGCAGCGCCTCAGGGGGTATAAGCGAGCAGTACTTC
TRBV30	.	.	TRBJ2-7	CAWGTGNF	.
TRBV7-7	.	.	TRBJ1-5	CASRGYNQPQHF	TGTGCTAGCAGGGGTTACAATCAGCCCCAGCATTTT
TRBV20-1	.	.	TRBJ1-2	CSAPPPVAGRFEGYTF	TGCAGTGCTCCGCCCCCCGTGGCAGGGAGGTTTGAAGGCTACACCTTC
TRBV11-2	.	TRBD2	TRBJ2-5	CASSPHASGEETQYF	TGTGCCAGCAGTCCTCACGCTAGCGGGGAAGAGACCCAGTACTTC
TRBV14	once	TRBD1	TRBJ2-5	CASSQEPQGAIQETQYF	TGTGCCAGCAGCCAAGAACCGCAGGGGGCTATACAAGAGACCCAGTACTTC
TRBV20-1	.	.	TRBJ1-2	CSARDQTQHYGYTF	TGCAGTGCTAGAGATCAAACGCAACACTATGGCTACACCTTC
TRBV4-1	.	TRBD2	TRBJ2-5	CASSQSIAGGVETQYF	TGCGCCAGCAGCCAATCAATAGCGGGGGGAGTGGAGACCCAGTACTTC
TRBV29-1	.	.	TRBJ1-1	CSVERGNTEAFF	TGCAGCGTTGAGAGGGGGAACACTGAAGCTTTCTTT
TRBV5-4	.	TRBD2	TRBJ2-5	CASSSGGGQETQYF	TGTGCCAGCAGCTCCGGGGGGGGCCAAGAGACCCAGTACTTC
TRBV27	once	.	TRBJ1-2	CASSLAGPYGYTF	TGTGCCAGCAGTTTAGCGGGACCCTATGGCTACACCTTC
TRBV3-1	.	.	TRBJ2-5	CASSQASGEETQYF	TGTGCCAGCAGCCAAGCGTCGGGGGAAGAGACCCAGTACTTC
TRBV20-1	.	.	TRBJ2-5	CSAPPGPLGETQYF	TGCAGTGCCCCCCCCGGACCTCTGGGAGAGACCCAGTACTTC
TRBV7-2	.	.	TRBJ1-1	CASMPPGRVRTEAFF	TGTGCCAGTATGCCGCCAGGGAGGGTGAGGACTGAAGCTTTCTTT
TRBV9	.	.	TRBJ2-2	CASSVGSEGLNTGELFF	TGTGCCAGCAGCGTAGGGAGTGAGGGGCTCAACACCGGGGAGCTGTTTTTT
TRBV6-5	.	TRBD2	TRBJ2-1	CASSVRGGPYNEQFF	TGTGCCAGCAGTGTTCGGGGGGGCCCCTACAATGAGCAGTTCTTC
TRBV15	once	TRBD1	TRBJ1-1	CATLRDRGNTEAFF	TGTGCCACCTTACGGGACAGGGGGAACACTGAAGCTTTCTTT
TRBV19	.	.	TRBJ2-5	CASTTSGRETQYF	TGTGCCAGTACCACTTCGGGCAGAGAGACCCAGTACTTC
TRBV12-3/TRBV12-4	.	.	TRBJ2-7	CASSPGTPLSEQYF	TGTGCCAGCAGCCCCGGGACACCCCTATCCGAGCAGTACTTC
TRBV19	.	.	TRBJ2-5	CASSIVSGLIQETQYF	TGTGCCAGTAGTATAGTATCCGGACTGATCCAAGAGACCCAGTACTTC
TRBV15	.	.	TRBJ1-1	CATSGDLPGTVTEAFF	TGTGCCACCAGCGGCGACCTTCCCGGGACGGTCACTGAAGCTTTCTTT
TRBV30	.	.	TRBJ1-6	CAWTLTSDNSPLHF	TGTGCCTGGACTTTGACTTCAGATAATTCACCCCTCCACTTT
TRBV27	once	.	TRBJ2-5	CASRPQLAQETQYF	TGTGCCAGCAGACCCCAGTTGGCCCAAGAGACCCAGTACTTC
TRBV29-1	.	.	TRBJ2-7	CSVRQGLYEQYF	TGCAGCGTTCGGCAGGGGCTGTACGAGCAGTACTTC
TRBV5-6	.	.	TRBJ2-7	CASSFDRTYEQYF	TGTGCCAGCAGCTTCGACAGAACCTACGAGCAGTACTTC
TRBV6-6	.	.	TRBJ2-3	CASIQGSTDTQYF	TGTGCCAGCATCCAGGGTAGCACAGATACGCAGTATTTT
TRBV7-8	.	.	TRBJ2-3	CASSYNPGTDTQYF	TGTGCCAGCAGCTATAACCCCGGCACAGATACGCAGTATTTT
TRBV29-1	once	.	TRBJ2-7	CSVRLSGSSYEQYF	TGCAGCGTCCGTCTCTCAGGGAGCTCCTACGAGCAGTACTTC
TRBV30	.	TRBD2	TRBJ2-1	CAWSGQSGARTSDNEQFF	TGTGCCTGGAGTGGGCAGAGCGGGGCAAGAACTTCTGACAATGAGCAGTTCTTC
TRBV6-2/TRBV6-3	.	.	TRBJ2-7	CASSYSAWQGNSYEQYF	TGTGCCAGCAGTTACTCAGCGTGGCAGGGGAACTCCTACGAGCAGTACTTC
TRBV4-2	.	.	TRBJ2-4	CASSQTLSGIDKNIQYF	TGTGCCAGCAGCCAAACCTTATCAGGGATCGACAAAAACATTCAGTACTTC
TRBV30	once	.	TRBJ2-3	CAWRGGADTQYF	TGTGCCTGGAGGGGGGGCGCAGATACGCAGTATTTT
TRBV19	.	.	TRBJ2-3	CASEWGRGDTQYF	TGTGCCAGCGAGTGGGGGCGTGGAGATACGCAGTATTTT